This T cell receptor beta chain was documented in a study of identical twins. This clonotype was observed a few times. V shed 0 bases and J 3 bases; nucleotides not matched to a gene: 6. Germline CDR1 and CDR2: SGHRS and YFSETQ. This CDR3 is built from 16 residues. Each CDR3 protein is one row after TCRdb ran MiXCR on the 5' RACE reads. The repertoire consists of 700,000 to 950,000 distinct CDR3 sequences, with 10% to 15% occurring once and the leading ten covering under 2%. This same sample was also part of a study on yellow fever vaccine responses in identical twins.

This chain links TRBV5-1 with TRBJ2-3, with TRBD2 matching over 8 bases. Input material: PBMCs. This sequence was found in a woman in her late teens or twenties in good health. The CDR3 sequence is CASSLGPSGGTDTQYF. As DNA, the CDR3 is TGCGCCAGCAGCTTGGGACCATCGGGGGGGACAGATACGCAGTATTTT.